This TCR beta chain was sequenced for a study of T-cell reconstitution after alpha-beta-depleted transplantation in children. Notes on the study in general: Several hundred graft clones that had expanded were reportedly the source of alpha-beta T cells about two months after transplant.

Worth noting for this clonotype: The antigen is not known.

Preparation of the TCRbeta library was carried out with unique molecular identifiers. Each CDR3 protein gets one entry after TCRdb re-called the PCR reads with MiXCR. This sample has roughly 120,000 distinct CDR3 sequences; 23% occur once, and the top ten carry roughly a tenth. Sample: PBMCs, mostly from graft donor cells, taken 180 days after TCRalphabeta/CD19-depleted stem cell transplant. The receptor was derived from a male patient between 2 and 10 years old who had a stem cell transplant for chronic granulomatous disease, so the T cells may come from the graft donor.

The CDR3: CASSYADRPLSNQPQHF. CDR3 in DNA: TGTGCCAGCAGTTACGCGGACAGACCTCTAAGCAATCAGCCCCAGCATTTT. V gene TRBV6-5 combines with J gene TRBJ1-5; possible D gene TRBD1, 6 bases. V lost 2 bases to trimming and J lost 1 base, with 15 bases between them. This CDR3 spans 17 amino acids. CDR1 and CDR2 (germline): MNHEY, SVGAGI.